This T cell receptor beta chain comes out of a study of blood T cell repertoires in COVID-19. Study background: Sample material is recorded as cDNA or gDNA derived from T cells, B-cell-depleted T cells, or PBMCs.

CDR3 length: 16 amino acids. V lost 4 bases, J lost 7 bases, and 12 bases stayed unmatched. CDR1 and CDR2 from the germline V gene are WNHNN and SYGVQD (reference sequence). Sequencing was performed with immunoSEQ multiplex PCR; in TCRdb, only in-frame clones are kept and a portion is missing. The sample records roughly 200,000 clones, 85% to 90% being singletons. This rearrangement joins TRBV10-1 to TRBJ2-5; 10 bases map to TRBD1. Specimen: peripheral blood. The origin of this receptor is a person between 65 and 80 years old with COVID-19, enrolled during active disease. The CDR3 protein is CASSGESGQGRATQYF. CDR3 nucleotide sequence: TGCGCCAGCAGTGGCGAGTCGGGACAGGGGAGGGCGACCCAGTACTTC.